This TCR beta chain comes out of a study of human T cells and chemical hapten exposure. In this sample, this clonotype turned up many times. Its specificity is not known. Noted time point: patch test 1, 2 weeks after DPC sensitization. Described treatment: therapeutic diphenylcyclopropenone sensitization with weekly scalp DPC. Library preparation tagged each individual cDNA molecule with a unique molecular identifier. TCRdb ran MiXCR on the RACE reads and lists one entry per CDR3 protein. The sample includes about 120,000 distinct CDR3 sequences, about 13% of them seen just once. Study-level results: Among expanded TCRs, significantly more large CDR3 similarity clusters formed than among controls. The number of TCRs above 1 in 1000 frequency did not change after DPC sensitization.

Germline assignment: CDR1 MNHEY and CDR2 SVGEGT. The V end lost 1 base, the J end lost 7 bases, and 13 bases lay between the germline ends. The CDR3 is made up of 15 amino acids. V and J are TRBV6-2 or TRBV6-3 and TRBJ1-4; D perhaps matches TRBD1 (6 bases). The sample here was whole blood, taken in connection with sensitization to the hapten diphenylcyclopropenone (DPC). This sequence originates from a man younger than 35 with alopecia areata. Some clones in this sample may be carry-over from other donors' samples. The CDR3 nucleotides are TGTGCCAGCAGTTACTACGGGGGCGAACGTGAAAAACTGTTTTTT. Encoded protein: CASSYYGGEREKLFF.